This record concerns one T cell receptor (beta chain) sequence. What it binds is unknown. Germline and junction disagree at one end, which may indicate a read error. For the second PCR, which ran for roughly 7 to 11 cycles, a sample-barcoded 5' primer and a J-beta primer mix were used. TCRdb re-called the 5' RACE reads through MiXCR, storing one row per CDR3 protein. The sample records some 1.8 million distinct CDR3 sequences, about two fifths being singletons. The CDR3 contains 15 residues. Germline CDR1 KGHDR, CDR2 SFDVKD. The data stem from a study of blood T cells in healthy people across ages. Points from the study as a whole: Getting older went along with TCR beta diversity per million T cells dropping roughly linearly.

The source is a human donor in good health. Sample: blood. The chain recombines TRBV24-1 with TRBJ1-1, with D unresolved. The CDR3 bases are TGTGCCATCAGTTTGCGCACCCTGGCCACAAAAGAAGCTTTCTTT. Amino acids: CAISLRTLATKEAFF.